This T cell receptor beta chain is from a study of T cells expressing NK-cell markers. Study context: Beta-chain profiling covered CD3+CD56+NKG2C+, CD3+CD56+NKG2C- and CD3+CD56-NKG2C+ sorted subsets. Seven donors tested HCMV-seropositive and one tested seronegative among the eight sequenced.

The CDR3 runs to 15 residues. The germline gives CDR1 LGHNA, CDR2 YSLEER. Following a re-call of the 5' RACE reads, TCRdb has one entry per CDR3 protein and lacks DNA. The sample totals about 440,000 distinct CDR3 sequences. Sequenced input: blood T cells: a sorted CD56 or NKG2C T cell subset, CD4+ or CD8+ T cells, or bulk PBMC T cells (not recorded which). The chain has TRBV4-3 and TRBJ2-6; the TCRdb D gene call, TRBD1, has no DNA to confirm it. The origin of this receptor is a woman aged 18-70 years in good health. This CDR3 reads CASSQDHPRQNVLTF.